The 20 T cell receptor beta chains in this list originate from one sample, sequenced in a study of blood T cells in healthy people across ages. Primed by a sample-barcoded 5' primer and a J-beta primer mix, a second PCR proceeded for 7 to 11 cycles. MiXCR was run by TCRdb on the 5' RACE reads, yielding one entry per CDR3 protein. In the table there are about 780,000 distinct CDR3 sequences, about half of which are singletons. The sample consisted of blood. Receptors originate from an elderly man in good health.

In this sample, this clonotype turned up a few times. V usage is TRBV20-1 and J usage is TRBJ2-3, with TRBD2 matching over 13 bases. Germline V CDR1 and CDR2: DFQATT, SNEGSKA (reference sequence). This CDR3 region has 17 residues. V gave up 6 bases and J gave up 2 bases; unmatched junction bases: 11. In DNA form, the CDR3 reads TGCAGTGCCGGGAGGACTAGCGGGGGCAAGTTCACAGATACGCAGTATTTT. The encoded protein is CSAGRTSGGKFTDTQYF.

This clonotype came up many times. This rearrangement joins TRBV29-1 to TRBJ2-1; the D gene could be TRBD1 or TRBD2 (5 bases each). The germline V and J ends were trimmed by 8 bases and 10 bases, with 21 bases remaining between them. Germline V CDR1 and CDR2: SQVTM, ANQGSEA. CDR3 length: 13 residues. The CDR3 loop is CSTRTQSQGEQFF. DNA of the CDR3: TGCAGCACAAGGACTCAGAGTCAGGGAGAGCAGTTCTTC.

The genes are TRBV3-1 and TRBJ2-3, with unresolved D. CDR3 length equals 15 residues. Trimming removed 4 bases at V and 1 base at J, with 12 bases between. The germline gives CDR1 LGHDT, CDR2 YNNKEL (reference sequence). Here the CDR3 reads CASSPPGSGTDTQYF. The CDR3 DNA sequence: TGTGCCAGCAGCCCCCCCGGTAGTGGCACAGATACGCAGTATTTT.

The DNA for the CDR3 is TGTGCCAGCAGCTTGGGACTACACGACTGTACGCAGTATTTT. Protein: CASSLGLHDCTQYF. This chain links TRBV7-2 with TRBJ2-3; 7 nucleotides line up with TRBD2. Germline lookup yields CDR1 SGHTA and CDR2 FQGNSA. The CDR3 has 14 residues. V lost 3 bases and J lost 8; bases outside the gene matches: 8.

This clonotype was seen a handful of times. The chain links TRBV3-1 to TRBJ2-1; D unresolved. V was pared by 2 bases and J by 7 bases, with 12 bases between. Germline-derived CDR1 and CDR2 are LGHDT and YNNKEL (reference sequence). This CDR3 has 14 residues. This CDR3 reads CASSQRREKNEQFF. The CDR3, as DNA: TGTGCCAGCAGCCAAAGGCGTGAGAAGAATGAGCAGTTCTTC.

CDR3 sequence: CASSPRTGTNYGYTF. The CDR3 DNA is TGTGCCAGCTCACCACGGACAGGGACGAACTATGGCTACACCTTC. The V gene is TRBV18, the J gene TRBJ1-2; 8 positions agree with TRBD1. Trimming removed 1 base from V and 2 bases from J; junction bases left unmatched: 3. Per germline, CDR1 KGHSH and CDR2 LQKENI. The CDR3 has 15 amino acids.

The chain is built from TRBV5-1 and TRBJ2-3, with TRBD1 as a possible D gene (5 bases). From germline, CDR1 is SGHRS and CDR2 YFSETQ. V was pared by 3 bases and J by 6 bases, with 17 bases between. CDR3 length: 15 residues. The CDR3 sequence: CASSYRADSMDTQYF. CDR3 sequence (DNA): TGCGCCAGCAGCTACCGGGCAGACAGCATGGATACGCAGTATTTT.

The chain has TRBV20-1 and TRBJ2-3; no reliable D call. The CDR3 length is 11 residues. Trimming removed 3 bases at V and 12 bases at J, with 13 bases between. CDR1 and CDR2 (germline): DFQATT, SNEGSKA (reference sequence). CDR3 amino acids: CSARIGQFQYF. For the CDR3, the DNA is TGCAGTGCTAGGATAGGGCAGTTCCAGTATTTT.

The chain couples TRBV19 to TRBJ2-5; 9 bases line up with TRBD1. CDR1 is LNHDA, CDR2 SQIVND, per germline (reference sequence). V shed 6 bases and J 5 bases; nucleotides not matched to a gene: 7. The CDR3 loop spans 14 amino acids. The CDR3 is CASRRTGVVETQYF. CDR3 DNA sequence: TGTGCCAGTAGGCGGACAGGGGTTGTGGAGACCCAGTACTTC.

About this clonotype itself: An end of the junction differs from the germline gene, which may be a read error. The V gene is TRBV6-5, the J gene TRBJ2-3; TRBD2 agrees at 7 bases. This CDR3 is 16 amino acids long. Germline CDR1 is MNHEY and CDR2 is SVGAGI. The CDR3 DNA reads as TGTGTCAGCAGCTTGAGCGGGGACCCTAGCACAGATACGCAGTATTTT. Translated, it gives CVSSLSGDPSTDTQYF.

The chain employs TRBV5-1 and TRBJ2-6; 7 positions agree with TRBD1. CDR1 and CDR2 from the germline V gene are SGHRS and YFSETQ. Unmatched junction bases numbered 9, after V lost 3 bases and J lost 6 bases. CDR3 length: 16 residues. DNA of the CDR3: TGCGCCAGCAGCTCGGGAACAGGGGTCGAGGCCAACGTCCTGACTTTC. Translating gives CASSSGTGVEANVLTF. Full variable domain (remainder filled in from reference TRBV5-1 and TRBJ2-6): KAGVTQTPRYLIKTRGQQVTLSCSPISGHRSVSWYQQTPGQGLQFLFEYFSETQRNKGNFPGRFSGRQFSNSRSEMNVSTLELGDSALYLCASSSGTGVEANVLTFGAGSRLTVL.

This sequence joins TRBV14 and TRBJ1-1, with a weak D call TRBD1 (5 bases). CDR1 is SGHDN and CDR2 is FVKESK in the germline V gene. The length of the CDR3 is 17 residues. Trimming took 7 bases from V and 6 from J, leaving 27 bases between them. CDR3 DNA sequence: TGTGCCAGCATGGAGAAAGGAGCACTGGAATGGGGACCTGAAGCTTTCTTT. It codes for CASMEKGALEWGPEAFF.

The chain is built from TRBV3-1 and TRBJ2-1; weak D call: TRBD1 (6 bases). Germline-derived CDR1 and CDR2 are LGHDT and YNNKEL (reference sequence). This CDR3 contains 13 residues. Trimming cost V 2 bases and J 6 bases, with 8 bases left between them. CDR3 protein: CASSQQGSNEQFF. CDR3 bases: TGTGCCAGCAGCCAACAGGGGAGCAATGAGCAGTTCTTC.

Only a few counts were recorded for this clonotype. The chain has TRBV20-1 and TRBJ1-6; 10 bases line up with TRBD1. The junction had 7 bases not matched to a gene; V was cut back by 6 bases and J by 11 bases. The CDR3 consists of 13 residues. Per germline, CDR1 DFQATT and CDR2 SNEGSKA (reference sequence). This CDR3 reads CSAPGQGGTPLHF. The CDR3 bases are TGCAGTGCCCCTGGACAGGGGGGAACACCCCTCCACTTT.

This clonotype was seen a single time. V gene TRBV29-1 combines with J gene TRBJ2-7; TRBD1 matches at 9 bases. J gave up 1 base and V 4 bases, and 8 bases lay outside the gene matches. The CDR3 consists of 15 residues. The germline gives CDR1 SQVTM, CDR2 ANQGSEA. CDR3 sequence: CSVGGDRAGSYEQYF. The CDR3 bases are TGCAGCGTTGGGGGGGACAGGGCCGGATCCTACGAGCAGTACTTC.

The chain recombines TRBV12-3 or TRBV12-4 with TRBJ2-1; the match to TRBD2 covers 9 bases. The trim removed 6 bases at V and 4 bases at J, leaving 10 bases unmatched. The CDR3 is made up of 16 amino acids. The CDR3: CASSPRAGGRYNEQFF. CDR3 DNA sequence: TGTGCCAGCAGCCCGCGGGCGGGAGGGCGTTACAATGAGCAGTTCTTC.

The chain links TRBV4-2 to TRBJ2-5, with D perhaps TRBD2 (5 bases). The germline V and J ends were trimmed by 3 bases and 11 bases, with 28 bases remaining between them. CDR3 length: 17 residues. In germline, CDR1 is LGHNA, CDR2 YNFKEQ. The CDR3 sequence: CASSQVMGSLAQDEQYF. The DNA for the CDR3 is TGTGCCAGCAGCCAGGTGATGGGGTCGCTAGCCCAAGATGAGCAGTACTTC.

This rearrangement joins TRBV19 to TRBJ1-1; no reliable D call. The V gene's germline CDR1 is LNHDA and CDR2 SQIVND (reference sequence). Trimming took off 3 bases at V and 0 bases at J, with 8 bases between the two ends. The CDR3 is made up of 14 amino acids. CDR3 amino acids: CASSMRPLNTEAFF. For the CDR3, the DNA is TGTGCCAGTAGTATGAGACCCTTGAACACTGAAGCTTTCTTT.

The V call is TRBV20-1, the J call TRBJ1-2; maybe TRBD1 (5 bases). This CDR3 has 11 residues. The germline gives CDR1 DFQATT, CDR2 SNEGSKA (reference sequence). The CDR3 DNA sequence: TGCAGCTGGGGGGGTGGCTATGGCTACACCTTC. Translated, it gives CSWGGGYGYTF.

This clonotype was counted ten times or more. This chain joins TRBV27 and TRBJ1-2; D is ambiguous. The CDR3 spans 13 residues. Per germline, CDR1 MNHEY and CDR2 SMNVEV (reference sequence). Trimming took off 3 bases at V and 7 bases at J, with 12 bases between the two ends. DNA for the CDR3: TGTGCCAGCAGTTTCGGGCCGCCGAGTGGCTACACCTTC. Translation gives CASSFGPPSGYTF.